This TCR beta chain derives from a study of T cells expressing NK-cell markers (dated by TCRdb to about 2020). With regard to the full study: TCR beta-chain repertoires were profiled in sorted CD3+CD56+NKG2C+, CD3+CD56+NKG2C- and CD3+CD56-NKG2C+ T-cell subsets from several donors. Sequencing of the libraries produced 2 x 150 bp reads on Illumina HiSeq 2000/2500, MiSeq or NextSeq. Of the eight sequenced donors, seven were found to be HCMV-seropositive and one was found to be HCMV-seronegative. Randomly selected healthy volunteers, three men and five women, were used as the eight sequenced donors. Beyond this particular receptor, the publication reports: Those dominant clonotypes were again the most abundant among CD3+CD56-NKG2C+ cells in several donors, at about 25-65%. In six donors, the dominant CD3+CD56+NKG2C+ clonotypes were among the top 10 CD8+ clonotypes and accounted for about 1.0-7.5% of CD8+ T cells. Whether the expanded NKG2C-expressing T cell clones were specific for HCMV antigens remained unclear.

As regards this clonotype: The specificity of this receptor is unknown.

HCMV serostatus was determined by detecting HCMV-specific IgG in serum with a commercial ELISA kit. Peripheral blood mononuclear cells were isolated from blood by Ficoll density gradient centrifugation. Sequencing was performed on an Illumina HiSeq 2000. 5'RACE template switching, by which a universal primer site and unique molecular identifiers were added, was used to make TCR beta cDNA libraries. Synthesis of cDNA was primed from the TCR beta constant segment and was followed by two consecutive PCR amplification steps. Per the authors' processing: MIGEC was used to demultiplex reads and group reads by UMI, and MiTCR was used to assemble and quantify clonotypes. To exclude erroneous sequences, only TCR cDNA sequences supported by at least two reads were retained. Downstream repertoire analysis used the tcR package, and clonotypes were matched across fractions by CDR3 nucleotide sequence plus V segment. Antigen specificity was annotated against VDJdb with VDJmatch, allowing one amino acid substitution in CDR3. TCRdb reprocessed the reads into one record per CDR3 protein sequence, lacking DNA. These V and J calls derive from TCRdb rather than the authors' analysis. The table kept for this sample lists about 260,000 distinct CDR3 sequences. The leading ten clones occupy 0.39% of the sample.

CDR1 SGDLS and CDR2 YYNGEE are derived from the germline V gene. Taken from cysteine to phenylalanine, the CDR3 has 16 residues. A DNA sequence was not provided. This chain is built from TRBV9 and TRBJ2-7; TCRdb outputs TRBD2, but without DNA this stays unchecked. The source of this sequence is a man aged 18 to 30 in good health. Donor details come from another sample of the same person, matched by shared clones. Source material: blood T cells: a sorted CD56 or NKG2C T cell subset, CD4+ or CD8+ T cells, or bulk PBMC T cells (not recorded which). The CDR3 here reads CASSPLAGESSYEQYF.